These T cell receptor beta chains were read from a single sample in a study of shared clonotypes between healthy human individuals. Sequenced by immunoSEQ multiplex PCR; TCRdb stores in-frame clones only, minus some. The table includes approximately 2,000,000 clones, just under 95% detected once. Sequences were obtained from naive CD4+ T cells from PBMCs. The receptors stem from a man aged 18 to 30 in good health. Some clones in this sample may be carry-over from other donors' samples. CDR3s include the opening cysteine and the closing phenylalanine or tryptophan. D genes are given only for firm matches. Size is omitted from some rows. Given values are once, few, many or a class for expanded clones.

clone_size: once; j_call: TRBJ1-5; v_call: TRBV6-1; d_call: .; cdr3_aa: CASSRVQGNQPQHF; cdr3_nt: TGTGCCAGCAGTAGAGTACAGGGTAATCAGCCCCAGCATTTT
clone_size: .; j_call: TRBJ2-1; v_call: TRBV5-1; d_call: .; cdr3_aa: CASSFDGSSYNEQFF; cdr3_nt: TGCGCCAGCAGCTTCGACGGGAGCTCCTACAATGAGCAGTTCTTC
clone_size: .; j_call: TRBJ2-7; v_call: TRBV5-4; d_call: .; cdr3_aa: CASSVNLARSSYEQYF; cdr3_nt: TGTGCCAGCAGCGTAAATCTAGCGCGGAGCTCCTACGAGCAGTACTTC
clone_size: .; j_call: TRBJ2-5; v_call: TRBV27; d_call: .; cdr3_aa: CASSLSRRETQYF; cdr3_nt: TGTGCCAGCAGTTTATCTCGGCGGGAGACCCAGTACTTC
clone_size: .; j_call: TRBJ2-2; v_call: TRBV9; d_call: .; cdr3_aa: CASSQPFGQPNTGELFF; cdr3_nt: TGTGCCAGCAGCCAACCCTTCGGGCAGCCAAATACCGGGGAGCTGTTTTTT
clone_size: .; j_call: TRBJ1-3; v_call: TRBV4-1; d_call: TRBD1; cdr3_aa: CASSQVANRGGNTIYF; cdr3_nt: TGCGCCAGCAGCCAAGTTGCGAACAGGGGCGGAAACACCATATATTTT
clone_size: .; j_call: TRBJ1-2; v_call: TRBV7-2; d_call: .; cdr3_aa: CASSPTARRGYTF; cdr3_nt: TGTGCCAGCAGCCCCACAGCCAGACGGGGCTACACCTTC
clone_size: .; j_call: TRBJ1-2; v_call: TRBV28; d_call: TRBD1; cdr3_aa: CASSYQGDYGYTF; cdr3_nt: TGTGCCAGCAGTTATCAGGGGGACTATGGCTACACCTTC
clone_size: .; j_call: TRBJ1-4; v_call: TRBV30; d_call: .; cdr3_aa: CAWSATGTNEKLFF; cdr3_nt: TGTGCCTGGAGTGCTACCGGGACTAATGAAAAACTGTTTTTT
clone_size: .; j_call: TRBJ1-5; v_call: TRBV4-3; d_call: .; cdr3_aa: CASSQDVGASLGNQPQHF; cdr3_nt: TGCGCCAGCAGCCAAGACGTCGGGGCTTCCCTTGGCAATCAGCCCCAGCATTTT
clone_size: .; j_call: TRBJ2-7; v_call: TRBV5-1; d_call: TRBD2; cdr3_aa: CASSLGGGSNEQYF; cdr3_nt: TGCGCCAGCAGCTTGGGAGGCGGGAGCAACGAGCAGTACTTC
clone_size: .; j_call: TRBJ2-1; v_call: TRBV5-1; d_call: .; cdr3_aa: CASSPTRQTYNEQFF; cdr3_nt: TGCGCCAGCAGCCCGACCCGCCAAACCTACAATGAGCAGTTCTTC
clone_size: .; j_call: TRBJ2-7; v_call: TRBV18; d_call: .; cdr3_aa: CASSPGVPSSEQYF; cdr3_nt: TGTGCCAGCTCACCGGGGGTTCCCTCCTCCGAGCAGTACTTC
clone_size: .; j_call: TRBJ2-7; v_call: TRBV28; d_call: TRBD2; cdr3_aa: CASSLGGRSSYEQYF; cdr3_nt: TGTGCCAGCAGTTTGGGCGGGAGGAGCTCCTACGAGCAGTACTTC
clone_size: .; j_call: TRBJ2-3; v_call: TRBV13; d_call: .; cdr3_aa: CASSFQRVIRPDTQYF; cdr3_nt: TGTGCCAGCAGCTTTCAACGTGTTATTCGCCCAGATACGCAGTATTTT
clone_size: .; j_call: TRBJ1-4; v_call: TRBV28; d_call: .; cdr3_aa: CASSLGGSSEKLFF; cdr3_nt: TGTGCCAGCAGTTTAGGAGGGTCTAGTGAAAAACTGTTTTTT
clone_size: .; j_call: TRBJ2-2; v_call: TRBV7-2; d_call: .; cdr3_aa: CASSLAVGTGELFF; cdr3_nt: TGTGCCAGCAGCTTAGCGGTGGGCACCGGGGAGCTGTTTTTT
clone_size: .; j_call: TRBJ2-2; v_call: TRBV2; d_call: TRBD1; cdr3_aa: CASSEQGAATGELFF; cdr3_nt: TGTGCCAGCAGTGAACAGGGGGCGGCCACCGGGGAGCTGTTTTTT
clone_size: .; j_call: TRBJ2-3; v_call: TRBV6-4; d_call: .; cdr3_aa: CASSVQGTPGDTQYF; cdr3_nt: TGTGCCAGCAGTGTCCAGGGTACCCCAGGCGATACGCAGTATTTT
clone_size: .; j_call: TRBJ2-7; v_call: TRBV19; d_call: .; cdr3_aa: CASSSDRPPYEQYF; cdr3_nt: TGTGCCAGTAGTTCCGACAGACCCCCCTACGAGCAGTACTTC
clone_size: .; j_call: TRBJ2-5; v_call: TRBV7-9; d_call: .; cdr3_aa: CASSLPYRGSGETQYF; cdr3_nt: TGTGCCAGCAGCCTACCATACCGGGGGTCGGGAGAGACCCAGTACTTC
clone_size: .; j_call: TRBJ2-5; v_call: TRBV7-9; d_call: .; cdr3_aa: CASSLAGPWGSKKETQYF; cdr3_nt: TGTGCCAGCAGCTTAGCGGGTCCCTGGGGGTCGAAAAAAGAGACCCAGTACTTC
clone_size: once; j_call: TRBJ2-5; v_call: TRBV9; d_call: .; cdr3_aa: CASSTRPQGGRETQYF; cdr3_nt: TGTGCCAGCAGCACCCGCCCACAGGGAGGGAGAGAGACCCAGTACTTC
clone_size: .; j_call: TRBJ2-6; v_call: TRBV11-3; d_call: TRBD1; cdr3_aa: CASSHRGRGANVLTF; cdr3_nt: TGTGCCAGCAGCCACAGGGGGCGTGGGGCCAACGTCCTGACTTTC
clone_size: few; j_call: TRBJ2-4; v_call: TRBV19; d_call: .; cdr3_aa: CASSIDYAQNIQYF; cdr3_nt: TGTGCCAGTAGTATAGATTATGCCCAAAACATTCAGTACTTC
clone_size: .; j_call: TRBJ2-2; v_call: TRBV7-9; d_call: .; cdr3_aa: CASSAHPLTVTGELFF; cdr3_nt: TGTGCCAGCAGCGCCCACCCGCTGACAGTCACCGGGGAGCTGTTTTTT
clone_size: once; j_call: TRBJ1-5; v_call: TRBV7-2; d_call: TRBD1; cdr3_aa: CASSPDRGREPQHF; cdr3_nt: TGTGCCAGCAGCCCGGACAGGGGCCGGGAGCCCCAGCATTTT
clone_size: .; j_call: TRBJ1-1; v_call: TRBV28; d_call: .; cdr3_aa: CASRSQDTEAFF; cdr3_nt: TGTGCCAGCAGATCTCAGGACACTGAAGCTTTCTTT
clone_size: .; j_call: TRBJ2-3; v_call: TRBV6-4; d_call: .; cdr3_aa: CASSDNFRTDTQYF; cdr3_nt: TGTGCCAGCAGTGACAATTTCAGGACAGATACGCAGTATTTT
clone_size: .; j_call: TRBJ1-5; v_call: TRBV28; d_call: .; cdr3_aa: CASSPTDPGGQPQHF; cdr3_nt: TGTGCCAGCAGTCCAACTGACCCAGGAGGTCAGCCCCAGCATTTT
clone_size: .; j_call: TRBJ2-7; v_call: TRBV28; d_call: .; cdr3_aa: CASSLGQGYEQYF; cdr3_nt: TGTGCCAGCAGTTTGGGTCAGGGATACGAGCAGTACTTC
clone_size: .; j_call: TRBJ1-4; v_call: TRBV25-1; d_call: .; cdr3_aa: CASSEFQGRGDEKLFF; cdr3_nt: TGTGCCAGCAGTGAATTTCAAGGCAGGGGAGATGAAAAACTGTTTTTT
clone_size: once; j_call: TRBJ2-1; v_call: TRBV9; d_call: .; cdr3_aa: CASSPHGTSYNEQFF; cdr3_nt: TGTGCCAGCAGCCCCCACGGGACCTCCTACAATGAGCAGTTCTTC
clone_size: .; j_call: TRBJ2-3; v_call: TRBV4-2; d_call: .; cdr3_aa: CASSQDARREDTQYF; cdr3_nt: TGTGCCAGCAGCCAAGATGCCCGTCGGGAGGATACGCAGTATTTT
clone_size: .; j_call: TRBJ2-3; v_call: TRBV28; d_call: .; cdr3_aa: CASRVGGASTDTQYF; cdr3_nt: TGTGCCAGCAGGGTGGGGGGGGCTAGCACAGATACGCAGTATTTT
clone_size: .; j_call: TRBJ2-5; v_call: TRBV14; d_call: .; cdr3_aa: CASSQDPRRRSRREPQYF; cdr3_nt: TGTGCCAGCAGCCAAGATCCCCGGAGGCGGAGTAGGCGTGAGCCCCAGTACTTC
clone_size: .; j_call: TRBJ2-1; v_call: TRBV28; d_call: .; cdr3_aa: CASSFPGARGVNFF; cdr3_nt: TGTGCCAGCAGTTTCCCCGGCGCGCGGGGTGTAAACTTCTTC
clone_size: .; j_call: TRBJ2-7; v_call: TRBV5-4; d_call: .; cdr3_aa: CASSTEVAYEQYF; cdr3_nt: TGTGCCAGCAGTACCGAGGTCGCCTACGAGCAGTACTTC
clone_size: once; j_call: TRBJ2-2; v_call: TRBV2; d_call: TRBD1; cdr3_aa: CASRGTGGGGELFF; cdr3_nt: TGTGCCAGCAGAGGGACAGGGGGCGGCGGGGAGCTGTTTTTT
clone_size: .; j_call: TRBJ2-2; v_call: TRBV14; d_call: TRBD2; cdr3_aa: CASSQGTSGRWANTGELFF; cdr3_nt: TGTGCCAGCAGCCAAGGGACTAGCGGGAGGTGGGCGAACACCGGGGAGCTGTTTTTT
clone_size: .; j_call: TRBJ2-5; v_call: TRBV28; d_call: TRBD1; cdr3_aa: CASSPGQGGTQYF; cdr3_nt: TGTGCCAGCAGTCCTGGACAGGGGGGGACCCAGTACTTC
clone_size: .; j_call: TRBJ1-1; v_call: TRBV10-1; d_call: .; cdr3_aa: CASSEVQGRGNTEAFF; cdr3_nt: TGCGCCAGCAGTGAGGTCCAGGGACGAGGGAACACTGAAGCTTTCTTT
clone_size: .; j_call: TRBJ2-7; v_call: TRBV27; d_call: .; cdr3_aa: CASSLSLLASSYEQYF; cdr3_nt: TGTGCCAGCAGTTTATCGTTGCTAGCGAGCTCCTACGAGCAGTACTTC
clone_size: once; j_call: TRBJ2-7; v_call: TRBV18; d_call: TRBD1; cdr3_aa: CASSPPGTGLYEQYF; cdr3_nt: TGTGCCAGCTCACCTCCTGGGACAGGACTCTACGAGCAGTACTTC
clone_size: .; j_call: TRBJ1-6; v_call: TRBV28; d_call: .; cdr3_aa: CASEGTYNSPLHF; cdr3_nt: TGTGCCAGCGAAGGGACCTATAATTCACCCCTCCACTTT
clone_size: .; j_call: TRBJ2-5; v_call: TRBV18; d_call: TRBD2; cdr3_aa: CASSTTSGDQETQYF; cdr3_nt: TGTGCCAGCTCAACGACTAGCGGGGACCAAGAGACCCAGTACTTC